This T cell receptor (beta chain) was found in a study of blood T cell repertoires in COVID-19. As for the study in general: From the United States, Italy and Spain came samples of acute and convalescent COVID-19. From T cells, B-cell-depleted T cells, or PBMCs came the material, which was cDNA or gDNA.

The CDR3 has 16 amino acids. Germline V gene lookup returns CDR1 SGHVS and CDR2 FNYEAQ. J gave up 2 bases and V 1 base, and 7 bases lay outside the gene matches. Patients from Seattle were sampled longitudinally, starting during active infection. In the source study's methods: Amplification of reference gene primers was used by the study to estimate nucleated cell counts. Sequencing was performed with immunoSEQ multiplex PCR; in TCRdb, only in-frame clones are kept and a portion is missing. That table furnishes V, J and clone size, whereas the DNA furnished D and trimming. This sample has some 200,000 clones, with 84% found just once.

This chain links TRBV7-6 with TRBJ2-7, with 8 bases lining up with TRBD2. Sequencing was carried out using peripheral blood. This sequence originates from a woman older than 75 with COVID-19, enrolled during active disease. The CDR3 loop is CASSLESGGFPYEQYF. In DNA, the CDR3 is TGTGCCAGCAGCTTAGAGTCGGGGGGGTTCCCCTACGAGCAGTACTTC. The complete variable domain, with remaining parts taken from reference TRBV7-6 and TRBJ2-7, reads GAGVSQSPRYKVTKRGQDVALRCDPISGHVSLYWYRQALGQGPEFLTYFNYEAQQDKSGLPNDRFSAERPEGSISTLTIQRTEQRDSAMYRCASSLESGGFPYEQYFGPGTRLTVT.